The 22 T cell receptor beta chains below were found in one sample sequenced in a study of CD8+ T cells in alopecia areata. cDNA prepared by RNA extraction and subsequent reverse transcription served as the template for sequencing. Assay: immunoSEQ multiplex PCR; the TCRdb copy retains only in-frame clones and omits some. The sample has 150,000 or so clones, more than 85% seen once; the top ten hold around 14%. Treatment specified: oral pan-JAK inhibitor, 5-10 mg twice daily. Here the sequenced sample was CD8+ T cells sorted from blood, taken at week 4, from a patient treated with tofacitinib. These receptors all stem from a human donor with alopecia areata.

The chain has TRBV29-1 and TRBJ2-5; the D gene could be TRBD1 or TRBD2 (7 bases each). From germline, CDR1 is SQVTM and CDR2 ANQGSEA. CDR3 length equals 16 residues. Trimming pared 6 bases from V and 6 bases from J, leaving 26 bases between. CDR3 sequence reads: CSVEPPTGREVKTQYF. CDR3 DNA: TGCAGCGTAGAGCCACCGACAGGGAGGGAGGTGAAGACCCAGTACTTC.

V and J are TRBV5-6 and TRBJ1-3, with D possibly being TRBD1 (5 bases). Trimming removed 4 bases at V and 0 bases at J, with 14 bases between. The germline V gene has CDR1 SGHDT and CDR2 YYEEEE. The CDR3 is 16 residues long. The CDR3 DNA sequence: TGTGCCAGCAGCCCACTTCAGGGAACCTCTGGAAACACCATATATTTT. Encoded protein: CASSPLQGTSGNTIYF.

This clone was observed a handful of times. The sample holds other DNA sequences that translate to the same CDR3. V and J are TRBV13 and TRBJ2-3; D call uncertain. The V gene's germline CDR1 is PRHDT and CDR2 FYEKMQ (reference sequence). The ends were cut back, 5 bases at V and 6 bases at J, with 9 bases in the middle. The length of the CDR3 is 12 residues. Here the CDR3 reads CASSPQRDTQYF. In nucleotides, the CDR3 is TGTGCCAGCAGCCCTCAGCGTGATACGCAGTATTTT. The full variable domain, its missing parts supplied by reference TRBV13 and TRBJ2-3, is AAGVIQSPRHLIKEKRETATLKCYPIPRHDTVYWYQQGPGQDPQFLISFYEKMQSDKGSIPDRFSAQQFSDYHSELNMSSLELGDSALYFCASSPQRDTQYFGPGTRLTVL.

The gene calls are TRBV4-1 and TRBJ2-1; 7 bases agree with TRBD2. Trimming took 1 base from V and 4 from J; bases not matched to a gene: 4. Germline V gene lookup returns CDR1 MGHRA and CDR2 YSYEKL. The CDR3 has 15 amino acids. CDR3: CASSQVAGGYNEQFF. CDR3 nucleotides: TGCGCCAGCAGCCAAGTAGCGGGCGGATACAATGAGCAGTTCTTC.

The chain links TRBV6-6 to TRBJ2-7; D unclear. Germline V gene sequence: CDR1 MNHNY, CDR2 SVGAGI (reference sequence). CDR3 length equals 14 residues. V was pared by 7 bases and J by 3 bases, with 16 bases between. The CDR3 sequence is CASTLQSSGYEQYF. Written as DNA, the CDR3 is TGTGCCAGCACCCTACAGAGCTCGGGCTACGAGCAGTACTTC.

This clone appeared a single time. The chain is built from TRBV11-2 and TRBJ1-2; a weak D match, TRBD1 (5 bases). The CDR3 is made up of 12 amino acids. Trimming shortened V by 1 base and J by 6 bases, and 6 bases separated the two germline ends. Germline V lookup: CDR1 SGHAT, CDR2 FQNNGV. The CDR3 region is CASSLGQNGYTF. The CDR3 DNA is TGTGCCAGCAGCTTAGGACAGAATGGCTACACCTTC.

V is TRBV30 and J is TRBJ2-1; 11 bases align to TRBD2. The CDR3 is 17 amino acids. With V trimmed by 0 bases and J by 7 bases, 11 bases remained unmatched. The germline V gene has CDR1 GTSNPN and CDR2 SVGIG (reference sequence). The CDR3 loop reads CAWSVPPGLAGGNEQFF. DNA of the CDR3: TGTGCCTGGAGTGTTCCCCCAGGACTAGCGGGTGGTAATGAGCAGTTCTTC.

V gene TRBV7-9 combines with J gene TRBJ1-1; TRBD1 is a possible D gene (5 bases). Trimming took 5 bases from V and 0 from J, leaving 10 bases between them. The CDR3 has 14 amino acids. CDR1 and CDR2 (germline): SEHNR, FQNEAQ (reference sequence). The CDR3 DNA follows: TGTGCCAGCAGCATAGACAGCCTGAACACTGAAGCTTTCTTT. As protein: CASSIDSLNTEAFF.

The chain links TRBV29-1 to TRBJ2-2; D ambiguous. Germline CDR1 is SQVTM and CDR2 is ANQGSEA. The CDR3 is 11 residues long. V lost 4 bases and J 5 bases, leaving 5 bases between the germline ends. The CDR3 spells CSVAVTGELFF. CDR3 sequence (DNA): TGCAGCGTTGCGGTAACCGGGGAGCTGTTTTTT.

This chain links TRBV11-2 with TRBJ2-1; D is ambiguous. V was cut by 1 base and J by 10 bases, with 8 bases left in between. The CDR3 extends over 12 amino acids. CDR1 is SGHAT and CDR2 is FQNNGV in the germline V gene. DNA for the CDR3: TGTGCCAGCAGCTTAGGGTTGGGGGAGCAGTTCTTC. This translates into CASSLGLGEQFF.

This chain joins TRBV5-1 and TRBJ1-1; D perhaps matches TRBD1 (5 bases). Germline assignment: CDR1 SGHRS and CDR2 YFSETQ. Trimming left V 4 bases short and J 3 bases short, with 10 bases between. There are 13 residues in the CDR3. The CDR3 is CASSDWGDTEAFF. CDR3 coding DNA: TGCGCCAGCAGCGACTGGGGGGACACTGAAGCTTTCTTT.

V is TRBV5-1 and J is TRBJ1-1; no clear D. Germline CDR1 and CDR2: SGHRS and YFSETQ. V was shortened by 4 bases and J by 3 bases, with 10 bases between the two germline ends. The CDR3 runs 13 residues. The DNA of the CDR3 is TGCGCCAGCAGCCCCGGACCCGACACTGAAGCTTTCTTT. It yields the protein CASSPGPDTEAFF.

The V call is TRBV30, the J call TRBJ2-5, with 11 bases that match TRBD1. The CDR3 loop spans 13 amino acids. V trimming: 3 bases; J trimming: 5 bases; junction bases outside the gene matches: 2. From germline, CDR1 is GTSNPN and CDR2 SVGIG (reference sequence). CDR3 sequence: CAWSGTGGETQYF. The CDR3 DNA sequence: TGTGCCTGGAGCGGGACAGGGGGGGAGACCCAGTACTTC.

The chain employs TRBV10-3 and TRBJ2-7, with TRBD1 matching over 8 bases. In germline, CDR1 is ENHRY, CDR2 SYGVKD. This CDR3 is built from 15 residues. Trimming at V came to 8 bases and at J to 2 bases, leaving 11 bases not matched to a gene. The CDR3 DNA follows: TGTGCCATCCGAGGGGACAGGACCCACCCCTACGAGCAGTACTTC. Amino acid sequence: CAIRGDRTHPYEQYF.

The chain carries TRBV9 and TRBJ2-4; D is possibly TRBD1 (5 bases). This CDR3 spans 14 amino acids. Trimming left V 3 bases short and J 7 bases short, with 14 bases between. The germline V gene has CDR1 SGDLS and CDR2 YYNGEE. CDR3 DNA: TGTGCCAGCAGCGCAGACAGTCTAAAGAACATTCAGTACTTC. Its translation is CASSADSLKNIQYF.

This chain links TRBV6-6 with TRBJ2-7; the D gene is possibly TRBD1 (6 bases). Germline V gene lookup returns CDR1 MNHNY and CDR2 SVGAGI (reference sequence). Trimming stripped 5 bases from V and 2 bases from J, with 13 bases between. The CDR3 has 14 amino acids. CDR3 sequence reads: CASSGWDKPYEQYF. CDR3 coding DNA: TGTGCCAGCAGTGGGTGGGACAAGCCCTACGAGCAGTACTTC.

The V and J genes are TRBV7-9 and TRBJ2-1, with D possibly TRBD1 on 5 matching bases. Deletions cut 2 bases from V and 4 bases from J, with 6 bases between. Germline CDR1 is SEHNR and CDR2 is FQNEAQ (reference sequence). CDR3 length: 13 amino acids. The CDR3 spells CASSLQGYNEQFF. CDR3 nucleotide sequence: TGTGCCAGCAGCTTACAGGGTTACAATGAGCAGTTCTTC.

The J gene is TRBJ2-2, the V gene TRBV2, with D unclear. The V end was cut by 8 bases, the J end by 2 bases, with 12 bases between. CDR1 and CDR2 (germline): SNHLY, FYNNEI. This CDR3 is 14 amino acids long. The CDR3 DNA reads as TGTGCCAGCCTAGGGAATTTCAACACCGGGGAGCTGTTTTTT. This translates into CASLGNFNTGELFF.

Regarding this clone: This sample also contains other DNA sequences that code for the same CDR3. The chain uses TRBV27 and TRBJ2-2; D is unresolved. V was clipped by 5 bases and J by 6 bases, with 7 bases between them. CDR1 MNHEY and CDR2 SMNVEV come from the germline V gene (reference sequence). The CDR3 has 12 residues. CDR3 protein: CASSRGSGELFF. In DNA form, the CDR3 reads TGTGCCAGCAGTAGAGGATCCGGGGAGCTGTTTTTT.

This chain uses TRBV4-1 with TRBJ1-2; D ambiguous. This CDR3 region has 13 residues. Germline CDR1 reads MGHRA; CDR2 reads YSYEKL. The ends were cut back, 1 base at V and 4 bases at J, with 7 bases in the middle. The chain's CDR3 is CASSQGGSYGYTF. The CDR3 nucleotides are TGCGCCAGCAGCCAAGGGGGTTCCTATGGCTACACCTTC.

The count of this clone is one. The chain joins TRBV29-1 to TRBJ1-3; no firm D call. The germline V and J ends were trimmed by 6 bases and 0 bases, with 9 bases remaining between them. The germline V gene has CDR1 SQVTM and CDR2 ANQGSEA. This CDR3 comprises 13 residues. CDR3 nucleotide sequence: TGCAGCGTGAGAGATAACTCTGGAAACACCATATATTTT. Its translation is CSVRDNSGNTIYF. The full variable domain, with the rest looked up from reference TRBV29-1 and TRBJ1-3, is SAVISQKPSRDICQRGTSLTIQCQVDSQVTMMFWYRQQPGQSLTLIATANQGSEATYESGFVIDKFPISRPNLTFSTLTVSNMSPEDSSIYLCSVRDNSGNTIYFGEGSWLTVV.

The chain combines TRBV10-3 with TRBJ2-1; D is unresolved. Germline values: CDR1 ENHRY, CDR2 SYGVKD. The CDR3 totals 16 residues. V was cut by 0 bases and J by 3 bases, with 12 bases left in between. The CDR3 DNA follows: TGTGCCATCAGTGAGTCATCACAAATAGTCTACAATGAGCAGTTCTTC. Its protein product is CAISESSQIVYNEQFF.